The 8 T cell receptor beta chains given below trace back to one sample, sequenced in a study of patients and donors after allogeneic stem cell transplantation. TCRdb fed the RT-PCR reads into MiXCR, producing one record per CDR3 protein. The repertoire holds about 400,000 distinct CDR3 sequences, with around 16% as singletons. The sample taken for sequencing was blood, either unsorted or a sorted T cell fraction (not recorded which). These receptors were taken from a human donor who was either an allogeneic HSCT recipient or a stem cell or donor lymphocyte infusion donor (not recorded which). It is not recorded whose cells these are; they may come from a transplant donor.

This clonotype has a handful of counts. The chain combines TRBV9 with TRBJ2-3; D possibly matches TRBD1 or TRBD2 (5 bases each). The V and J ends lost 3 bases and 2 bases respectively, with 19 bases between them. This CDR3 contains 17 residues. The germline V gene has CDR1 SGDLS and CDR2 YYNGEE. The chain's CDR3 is CASSAALVWDLTDTQYF. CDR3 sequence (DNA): TGTGCCAGCAGCGCCGCGCTGGTATGGGACCTCACAGATACGCAGTATTTT.

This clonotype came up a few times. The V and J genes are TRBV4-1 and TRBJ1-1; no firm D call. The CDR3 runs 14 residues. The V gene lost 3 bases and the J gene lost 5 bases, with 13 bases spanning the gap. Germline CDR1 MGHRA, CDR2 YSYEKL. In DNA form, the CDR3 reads TGCGCCAGCAGCCACCCGGGTCGGAGGACTGAAGCTTTCTTT. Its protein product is CASSHPGRRTEAFF.

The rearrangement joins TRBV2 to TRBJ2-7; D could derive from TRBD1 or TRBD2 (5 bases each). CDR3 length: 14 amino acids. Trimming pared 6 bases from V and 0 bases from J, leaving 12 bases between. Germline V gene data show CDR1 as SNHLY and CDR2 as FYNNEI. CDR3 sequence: CASSGTVISYEQYF. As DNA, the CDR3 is TGTGCCAGCAGCGGGACGGTGATCTCCTACGAGCAGTACTTC.

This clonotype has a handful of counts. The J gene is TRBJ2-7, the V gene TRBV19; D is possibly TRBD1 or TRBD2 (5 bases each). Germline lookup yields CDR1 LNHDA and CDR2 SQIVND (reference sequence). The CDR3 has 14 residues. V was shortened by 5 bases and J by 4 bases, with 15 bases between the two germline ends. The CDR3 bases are TGTGCCAGTAGTCTTTCCGGGACCTTATACGAGCAGTACTTC. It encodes CASSLSGTLYEQYF.

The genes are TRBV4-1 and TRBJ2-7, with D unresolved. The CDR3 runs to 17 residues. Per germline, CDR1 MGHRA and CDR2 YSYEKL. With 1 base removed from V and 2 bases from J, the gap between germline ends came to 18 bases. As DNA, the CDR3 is TGCGCCAGCAGCCAAGTCCCCTCGTTCCTCCTTCCCTACGAGCAGTACTTC. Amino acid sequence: CASSQVPSFLLPYEQYF.

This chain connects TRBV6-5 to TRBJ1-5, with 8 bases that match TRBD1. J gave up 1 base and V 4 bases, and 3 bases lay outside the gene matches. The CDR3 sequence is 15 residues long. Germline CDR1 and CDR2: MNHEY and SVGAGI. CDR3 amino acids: CASSSRTGSNQPQHF. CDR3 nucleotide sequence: TGTGCCAGCAGTTCCCGGACAGGGAGCAATCAGCCCCAGCATTTT.

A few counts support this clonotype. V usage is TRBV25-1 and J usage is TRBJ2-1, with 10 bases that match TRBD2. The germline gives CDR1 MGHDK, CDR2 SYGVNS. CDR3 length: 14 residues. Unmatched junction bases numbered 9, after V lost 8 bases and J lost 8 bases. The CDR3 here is CASGGLASRDEQFF. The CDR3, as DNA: TGTGCCAGCGGGGGACTAGCGTCCCGCGATGAGCAGTTCTTC. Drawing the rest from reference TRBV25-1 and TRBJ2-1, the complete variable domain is EADIYQTPRYLVIGTGKKITLECSQTMGHDKMYWYQQDPGMELHLIHYSYGVNSTEKGDLSSESTVSRIRTEHFPLTLESARPSHTSQYLCASGGLASRDEQFFGPGTRLTVL.

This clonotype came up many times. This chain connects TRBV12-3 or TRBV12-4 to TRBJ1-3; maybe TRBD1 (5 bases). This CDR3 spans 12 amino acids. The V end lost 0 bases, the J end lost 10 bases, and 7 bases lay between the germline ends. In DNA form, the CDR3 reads TGTGCCAGCAGTTTAGCGGGGGTTACCATATATTTT. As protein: CASSLAGVTIYF.